Listed here are 27 T cell receptor beta chains from one sample, sequenced in a study of T cell clonotyping in hematopoietic cell transplantation. The time point is: recipient sample about 28 days before transplant, after cytoreduction. The assay was immunoSEQ multiplex PCR, and TCRdb's table has in-frame clones only and misses some. The sample yields around 25,000 clones, 70% to 85% seen once. The material sequenced was peripheral blood mononuclear cells, taken before stem cell transplant. These receptors all come from a woman in her fifties or sixties with acute myeloid leukemia. Some clones in this sample may be carry-over from other donors' samples.

The chain carries TRBV28 and TRBJ1-2, with a tentative D call TRBD1 (5 bases). V lost 5 bases, J lost 6 bases, and 13 bases lay in between. There are 13 residues in the CDR3. CDR1 and CDR2 from the germline V gene are MDHEN and SYDVKM. CDR3 bases: TGTGCCAGCAGTCCCCAGACAGAGCATGGCTACACCTTC. Its translation: CASSPQTEHGYTF.

The chain employs TRBV27 and TRBJ2-7, with 8 bases aligning to TRBD1. The J segment lost 0 bases and the V segment lost 2 bases, leaving 9 bases of the junction unmatched. The CDR3 has 17 residues. Looked up from germline, CDR1 is MNHEY and CDR2 is SMNVEV (reference sequence). The CDR3 DNA reads as TGTGCCAGCAGTTTAACGATTGGGACAGGTAGCTCCTACGAGCAGTACTTC. This codes for CASSLTIGTGSSYEQYF.

V usage is TRBV7-2 and J usage is TRBJ1-5, with D hard to call. Germline V gives CDR1 SGHTA, CDR2 FQGNSA. The V gene lost 5 bases and the J gene lost 0 bases, with 8 bases spanning the gap. The CDR3 contains 14 residues. The CDR3 DNA is TGTGCCAGCAGCCCCAGGTCTAGCAATCAGCCCCAGCATTTT. Its translation: CASSPRSSNQPQHF. The entire variable domain, with the rest obtained from reference TRBV7-2 and TRBJ1-5, is as follows: GAGVSQSPSNKVTEKGKDVELRCDPISGHTALYWYRQSLGQGLEFLIYFQGNSAPDKSGLPSDRFSAERTGGSVSTLTIQRTQQEDSAVYLCASSPRSSNQPQHFGDGTRLSIL.

The chain uses TRBV28 and TRBJ2-6, with D possibly TRBD2 on 5 matching bases. This CDR3 comprises 17 residues. Trimming pared 3 bases from V and 0 bases from J, leaving 12 bases between. CDR1 is MDHEN, CDR2 SYDVKM, per germline. The CDR3 loop reads CASSLRPGSSGANVLTF. The CDR3 DNA reads TGTGCCAGCAGTTTGAGACCGGGAAGCTCTGGGGCCAACGTCCTGACTTTC.

The rearrangement links TRBV19 to TRBJ2-4, with TRBD1 as a possible D gene (6 bases). The CDR3 is 14 residues long. V was shortened by 10 bases and J by 0 bases, with 13 bases between the two germline ends. The germline V gene encodes CDR1 LNHDA and CDR2 SQIVND (reference sequence). CDR3 loop: CATADRLAKNIQYF. The CDR3 nucleotides read TGTGCCACCGCGGACAGATTAGCCAAAAACATTCAGTACTTC.

The chain employs TRBV6-1 and TRBJ1-4, with 7 bases matching TRBD1. The CDR3 consists of 14 residues. The V gene end was trimmed by 5 bases and the J gene end by 2 bases; junction bases not matched to a gene: 2. Germline CDR1 MNHNS, CDR2 SASEGT. CDR3 sequence: CASSTGATNEKLFF. The CDR3 DNA sequence: TGTGCCAGCAGTACAGGGGCCACTAATGAAAAACTGTTTTTT.

The rearrangement uses TRBV28 and TRBJ1-1; a possible D gene is TRBD1 (5 bases). This CDR3 region has 16 residues. In germline, CDR1 is MDHEN, CDR2 SYDVKM. V shed 4 bases and J shed 5 bases, with 20 bases lying between them. The CDR3 DNA reads as TGTGCCAGCAGTTCCTATTCCCTAGGGGCTCGGACTGAAGCTTTCTTT. Its protein product is CASSSYSLGARTEAFF.

The chain recombines TRBV7-6 with TRBJ2-7; 12 bases agree with TRBD2. CDR1 is SGHVS, CDR2 FNYEAQ, per germline. The V and J ends lost 5 bases and 1 base, in that order; junction bases with no gene match: 6. The CDR3 is made up of 16 amino acids. CDR3 loop: CASSPRLAGESYEQYF. The CDR3 coding sequence is TGTGCCAGCAGCCCCCGACTAGCGGGAGAGTCCTACGAGCAGTACTTC.

The chain joins TRBV6-1 to TRBJ2-5; D remains ambiguous. V lost 6 bases and J 5 bases, leaving 7 bases between the germline ends. The germline gives CDR1 MNHNS, CDR2 SASEGT. The CDR3 loop spans 11 amino acids. The CDR3 protein is CASRGSETQYF. DNA of the CDR3: TGTGCCAGCAGGGGATCGGAGACCCAGTACTTC.

The rearrangement joins TRBV7-9 to TRBJ2-2; the match to TRBD2 covers 7 bases. The junction had 5 bases not matched to a gene; V was cut back by 1 base and J by 6 bases. The CDR3 extends over 15 amino acids. The germline CDR1 and CDR2 sequences are SEHNR and FQNEAQ (reference sequence). The CDR3, as DNA: TGTGCCAGCAGCTTAGGCGGGGGAGACGCCGGGGAGCTGTTTTTT. This encodes CASSLGGGDAGELFF.

The chain is built from TRBV11-2 and TRBJ2-2; 9 bases line up with TRBD2. After removal of 4 bases from V and 5 bases from J, the junction contained 8 bases not matched to a gene. The CDR3 length is 16 residues. Germline loops: CDR1 SGHAT, CDR2 FQNNGV. CDR3 region: CASSSPSAGGTGELFF. CDR3 nucleotide sequence: TGTGCCAGCAGCTCCCCGAGTGCGGGAGGGACCGGGGAGCTGTTTTTT.

The chain uses TRBV7-2 and TRBJ2-1; TRBD2 agrees at 14 bases. The germline V gene has CDR1 SGHTA and CDR2 FQGNSA. Losses at the gene ends were 5 bases for V and 5 bases for J; bases not matched to a gene: 5. The CDR3 has 16 residues. The CDR3: CASSPQGLAGDNEQFF. The CDR3 bases are TGTGCCAGCAGCCCCCAGGGACTAGCGGGGGACAATGAGCAGTTCTTC. The full variable domain, its missing parts supplied by reference TRBV7-2 and TRBJ2-1, is GAGVSQSPSNKVTEKGKDVELRCDPISGHTALYWYRQSLGQGLEFLIYFQGNSAPDKSGLPSDRFSAERTGGSVSTLTIQRTQQEDSAVYLCASSPQGLAGDNEQFFGPGTRLTVL.

The rearrangement uses TRBV7-2 and TRBJ1-2, with a tentative D call TRBD1 (5 bases). The CDR3 sequence is 15 residues long. Germline CDR1 is SGHTA and CDR2 is FQGNSA. V lost 1 base to trimming and J lost 4 bases, with 13 bases between them. The CDR3 reads CASSLGRGAGYGYTF. The CDR3 bases are TGTGCCAGCAGCTTAGGACGGGGCGCCGGCTATGGCTACACCTTC.

The chain joins TRBV7-2 to TRBJ2-3; a weak D match, TRBD2 (5 bases). This CDR3 has 15 amino acids. The germline V gene has CDR1 SGHTA and CDR2 FQGNSA. Trimming took 2 bases from V and 4 from J, leaving 13 bases between them. The CDR3 sequence: CASSLPGSGADTQYF. DNA of the CDR3: TGTGCCAGCAGCTTACCGGGAAGTGGCGCAGATACGCAGTATTTT.

This rearrangement joins TRBV28 to TRBJ1-2; no firm D call. The length of the CDR3 is 13 residues. V was cut by 10 bases and J by 4 bases, with 16 bases left in between. Germline values: CDR1 MDHEN, CDR2 SYDVKM. The CDR3 sequence: CATTPGAPYGYTF. CDR3 DNA sequence: TGTGCCACTACCCCAGGAGCCCCCTATGGCTACACCTTC.

V usage is TRBV10-3 and J usage is TRBJ1-3; D is ambiguous. V was trimmed by 0 bases and J by 0 bases, leaving 9 bases between them. The V gene's germline CDR1 is ENHRY and CDR2 SYGVKD. The CDR3 spans 16 residues. The CDR3 here is CAISESGGSSGNTIYF. The CDR3 DNA follows: TGTGCCATCAGTGAGTCTGGAGGGAGCTCTGGAAACACCATATATTTT.

This rearrangement joins TRBV7-9 to TRBJ2-2, with 10 positions matching TRBD2. The CDR3 is 14 residues long. CDR1 and CDR2 from the germline V gene are SEHNR and FQNEAQ (reference sequence). Unmatched junction bases numbered 2, after V lost 4 bases and J lost 6 bases. In DNA form, the CDR3 reads TGTGCCAGCAGCTCTAGCGGGAGTGCCGGGGAGCTGTTTTTT. The encoded protein is CASSSSGSAGELFF.

The chain carries TRBV7-8 and TRBJ1-1; 7 bases fit TRBD1. Germline CDR1 reads SGHVS; CDR2 reads FQNEAQ. CDR3 length equals 16 residues. With V trimmed by 4 bases and J by 2 bases, 10 bases remained unmatched. The CDR3 nucleotides are TGTGCCAGCAGCTCGAGCTACCGGGACAGTAACACTGAAGCTTTCTTT. Translating gives CASSSSYRDSNTEAFF.

V and J are TRBV29-1 and TRBJ1-1; perhaps TRBD1 as D (5 bases). Germline V gives CDR1 SQVTM, CDR2 ANQGSEA. The CDR3 spans 12 residues. Trimming took 6 bases from V and 1 from J, leaving 9 bases between them. CDR3 sequence: CSVGDRNTEAFF. CDR3 nucleotides: TGCAGCGTAGGAGACAGGAACACTGAAGCTTTCTTT.

The chain employs TRBV4-3 and TRBJ2-7; D unresolved. The V and J ends lost 1 base and 3 bases respectively, with 13 bases between them. Per the germline V gene, CDR1 is LGHNA and CDR2 is YSLEER. This CDR3 has 15 residues. CDR3 sequence (DNA): TGCGCCAGCAGCCAAGTATTCGAGGAGAACTACGAGCAGTACTTC. Its protein product is CASSQVFEENYEQYF.

The chain recombines TRBV7-3 with TRBJ1-1; D remains ambiguous. Germline V CDR1 and CDR2: SGHTA, FQGTGA. This CDR3 contains 13 residues. V was shortened by 5 bases and J by 0 bases, with 7 bases between the two germline ends. In DNA form, the CDR3 reads TGTGCCAGCAGCCCGACATTGAACACTGAAGCTTTCTTT. Its protein product is CASSPTLNTEAFF.

V usage is TRBV28 and J usage is TRBJ2-7, with 10 bases lining up with TRBD2. Losses at the gene ends were 0 bases for V and 2 bases for J; bases not matched to a gene: 4. CDR3 length: 16 amino acids. Germline V gene data show CDR1 as MDHEN and CDR2 as SYDVKM. This CDR3 is CASSLWASGGTYEQYF. CDR3 nucleotides: TGTGCCAGCAGTTTATGGGCTAGCGGGGGCACCTACGAGCAGTACTTC.

The rearrangement joins TRBV7-3 to TRBJ2-5; 7 bases line up with TRBD2. Germline V lookup: CDR1 SGHTA, CDR2 FQGTGA. The CDR3 has 13 amino acids. V gave up 1 base and J gave up 5 bases; unmatched junction bases: 1. The CDR3 DNA sequence: TGTGCCAGCAGCTTAAGGGAGGGGGAGACCCAGTACTTC. Amino acid sequence: CASSLREGETQYF.

The chain couples TRBV27 to TRBJ1-4; weak D call: TRBD1 (6 bases). Germline V CDR1 and CDR2: MNHEY, SMNVEV (reference sequence). This CDR3 contains 14 residues. Trimming pared 4 bases from V and 9 bases from J, leaving 15 bases between. CDR3 residues: CASSSGDIVQKLFF. The CDR3 coding sequence is TGTGCCAGCAGTTCCGGGGACATTGTTCAAAAACTGTTTTTT.

CDR3 region: CASSHQRLAGGETYNEQFF. CDR3 DNA: TGCGCCAGCAGCCATCAAAGACTAGCGGGGGGGGAGACCTACAATGAGCAGTTCTTC. This chain links TRBV4-1 with TRBJ2-1, with 14 bases identical to TRBD2. Germline lookup yields CDR1 MGHRA and CDR2 YSYEKL. CDR3 size: 19 residues. J lost 2 bases, V lost 3 bases, and 9 bases had no gene match.

The chain employs TRBV6-6 and TRBJ2-1; 8 bases are shared with TRBD2. After removal of 5 bases from V and 7 bases from J, the junction contained 7 bases not matched to a gene. The CDR3 spans 14 residues. CDR1 is MNHNY and CDR2 is SVGAGI in the germline V gene (reference sequence). Here the CDR3 DNA reads TGTGCCAGCAGTGCGGGACTAGTTCGAAATGAGCAGTTCTTC. Translating it yields CASSAGLVRNEQFF.

The chain uses TRBV11-2 and TRBJ1-1; no clear D. The CDR3 has 13 amino acids. Germline V gene data show CDR1 as SGHAT and CDR2 as FQNNGV. The V and J ends lost 5 bases and 7 bases respectively, with 14 bases between them. This chain's CDR3 is CASSDPRGFEAFF. The CDR3 coding sequence is TGTGCCAGCAGCGACCCCCGGGGTTTTGAAGCTTTCTTT.